Detailed here is one T cell receptor beta chain. The antigen remains unidentified. This table comes from immunoSEQ multiplex PCR, and its TCRdb copy is limited to in-frame clones, with some not included. Of about 55,000 clones listed, 80% are singletons. This record comes from a study of OX40 agonist ivuxolimab in advanced cancers. Background on the study: In three patients, partial responses were observed, one with hepatocellular carcinoma and two with cutaneous melanoma.

CDR3 length equals 14 residues. The V gene end was trimmed by 4 bases and the J gene end by 3 bases; junction bases not matched to a gene: 6. In germline, CDR1 is SGHRS, CDR2 YFSETQ. Overall study results and limits: At doses 0.1 to 3.0 mg/kg, CD4+ and CD8+ clones expanded.

Collection of blood occurred at baseline, at cycle 4 day 1, and at cycle 7 day 1. This sample comprised CD4+ or CD8+ T cells sorted from blood, obtained in a trial of the OX40 agonist ivuxolimab. The clonotype comes from an adult with an advanced solid tumor such as melanoma, head and neck, liver or kidney cancer. The chain employs TRBV5-1 and TRBJ1-1, with 7 bases fitting TRBD1. CDR3 residues: CASSGIQGDTEAFF. Written as DNA, the CDR3 is TGCGCCAGCAGCGGCATTCAGGGGGACACTGAAGCTTTCTTT.